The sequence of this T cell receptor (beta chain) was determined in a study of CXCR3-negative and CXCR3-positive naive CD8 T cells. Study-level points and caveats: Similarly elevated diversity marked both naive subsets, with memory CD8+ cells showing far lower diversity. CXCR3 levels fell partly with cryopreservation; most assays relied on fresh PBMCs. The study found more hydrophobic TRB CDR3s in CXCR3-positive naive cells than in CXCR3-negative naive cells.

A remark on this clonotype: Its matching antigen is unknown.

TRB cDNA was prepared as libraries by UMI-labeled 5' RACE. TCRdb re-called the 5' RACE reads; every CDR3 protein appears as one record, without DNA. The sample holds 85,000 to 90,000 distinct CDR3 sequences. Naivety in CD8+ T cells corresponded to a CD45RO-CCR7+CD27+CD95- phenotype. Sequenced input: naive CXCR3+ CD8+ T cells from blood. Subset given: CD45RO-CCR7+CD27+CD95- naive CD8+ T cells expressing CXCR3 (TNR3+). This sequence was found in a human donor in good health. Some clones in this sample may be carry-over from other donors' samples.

This chain's CDR3 is CASSEYGVRGEKLFF. This rearrangement joins TRBV25-1 to TRBJ1-4. Germline CDR1 reads MGHDK; CDR2 reads SYGVNS. This CDR3 region has 15 residues.